A single sample gave rise to the 6 T cell receptor beta chains below, sequenced in a study of T cells in women clearing cervical HPV infection. Sequenced by immunoSEQ multiplex PCR; TCRdb stores in-frame clones only, minus some. The data show over 10,000 clones, and the top ten clones hold around 10%. Sequenced input: blood buffy coat. These receptors were obtained from a woman aged 18 to 75 with a cervical HPV16 infection that either progressed to CIN3+ or cleared (not recorded which).

This chain's CDR3 is CASSSGTSGVETQYF. The sequenced part of the CDR3 DNA is TGTGCCAGCAGCTCCGGGACTAGCGGGGTGGAGACC. The V gene is TRBV11-2, the J gene TRBJ2-5; TRBD2 matches at 13 bases. The DNA ends 3 residues before the CDR3 does, and the rest of the CDR3 is filled in from the germline J gene. Germline CDR1 and CDR2: SGHAT and FQNNGV. V was pared by 4 bases and J by 5 bases, with 4 bases of the junction left unmatched. The length of the CDR3 is 15 residues. Together with reference TRBV11-2 and TRBJ2-5, the CDR3 gives the full variable domain: EAGVAQSPRYKIIEKRQSVAFWCNPISGHATLYWYQQILGQGPKLLIQFQNNGVVDDSQLPKDRFSAERLKGVDSTLKIQPAKLEDSAVYLCASSSGTSGVETQYFGPGTRLLVL.

On this clone: The CDR3 extends 3 residues past the end of the read, so its final part is completed from the germline J gene. The chain is built from TRBV20-1 and TRBJ2-7; no definite D call. The germline gives CDR1 DFQATT, CDR2 SNEGSKA (reference sequence). The length of the CDR3 is 10 residues. Trimming removed 6 bases at V and 5 bases at J, with 8 bases between. This chain's CDR3 is CSANRDEQYF. The CDR3 DNA, read in part, is TGCAGTGCAAATAGGGACGAG.

Turning to this clone: The read halts 3 residues ahead of the CDR3 end, with the missing end drawn from the germline J gene. V and J are TRBV7-2 and TRBJ1-2, with D hard to call. Germline V gene lookup returns CDR1 SGHTA and CDR2 FQGNSA. This CDR3 is 12 amino acids long. The CDR3 loop reads CASSWRAYDYTF. The DNA read from the CDR3 is TGTGCCAGCAGCTGGAGGGCCTACGAC. The full variable domain, rest sourced from reference TRBV7-2 and TRBJ1-2, is GAGVSQSPSNKVTEKGKDVELRCDPISGHTALYWYRQSLGQGLEFLIYFQGNSAPDKSGLPSDRFSAERTGGSVSTLTIQRTQQEDSAVYLCASSWRAYDYTFGSGTRLTVV.

Comment on this clone: The read terminates 3 residues ahead of where the CDR3 ends, so the germline J gene completes it. The chain couples TRBV2 to TRBJ1-2; D gene ambiguous. The CDR3 consists of 11 residues. V lost 8 bases and J lost 4, with 8 bases in between. In germline, CDR1 is SNHLY, CDR2 FYNNEI. Here the CDR3 reads CASSEVYGYTF. The sequenced CDR3 bases are TGTGCCAGCTCCGAGGTCTATGGC.

Of note for this clone: One junction end disagrees with the germline gene, perhaps due to a read error. The read ends 3 residues shy of where the CDR3 ends; the end is completed using the germline J gene. The genes are TRBV5-6 and TRBJ1-2; TRBD1 aligns across 10 bases. Germline V gene sequence: CDR1 SGHDT, CDR2 YYEEEE. CDR3 length equals 13 residues. The sequenced part of the CDR3 DNA is TGTGCCAGCAGTTTGGACAGGGGGTATGGC. It yields the protein CASSLDRGYG. Given in full, the CDR3 is CASSLDRGYGYTF.

With respect to this clone: The read ends 3 residues early relative to the CDR3; the germline J gene fills the gap. This sequence joins TRBV11-3 and TRBJ2-1; TRBD1 matches 8 bases. This CDR3 is 15 amino acids long. J lost 3 bases, V lost 6 bases, and 7 bases had no gene match. Germline V gene lookup returns CDR1 SGHNT and CDR2 YENEEA. CDR3 amino acids: CASSRGTGYYNEQFF. Partial CDR3 DNA: TGTGCCAGCAGTCGTGGGACAGGTTACTACAATGAG.